The 30 T cell receptor beta chains listed next were all sequenced from one sample in a study of blood T cell repertoires in COVID-19. Clones were sequenced by immunoSEQ multiplex PCR, and TCRdb holds only the in-frame ones, with some missing. The sample shows roughly 110,000 clones, approximately 85% of them seen only once. Sequencing was done on a sample of peripheral blood. These receptors all come from a man in his forties or fifties with acute or convalescent COVID-19.

This chain connects TRBV7-9 to TRBJ2-7, with TRBD2 matching 12 bases. The CDR3 totals 16 residues. Per the germline V gene, CDR1 is SEHNR and CDR2 is FQNEAQ (reference sequence). The V gene end was trimmed by 2 bases and the J gene end by 4 bases; junction bases not matched to a gene: 6. Here the CDR3 DNA reads TGTGCCAGCAGCTTACTAGCGGGGGGGCCTTTGTACGAGCAGTACTTC. As protein: CASSLLAGGPLYEQYF.

This clone was recorded a few times. The chain couples TRBV3-1 (or the pseudogene TRBV3-2) to TRBJ1-6; D call uncertain. Germline assignment: CDR1 LGHDT and CDR2 YNNKEL (reference sequence). V was pared by 1 base and J by 11 bases, with 18 bases between. CDR3 size: 16 residues. The CDR3 DNA reads as TGTGCCAGCAGCCAAGGGGTCGGGGAGGATGTGGCACCCCTCCACTTT. This sequence encodes CASSQGVGEDVAPLHF.

This clone was detected only a few times. The CDR3 sequence is CASSLQGGGFPKTQYF. The CDR3 coding sequence is TGTGCCAGCAGCTTACAGGGCGGGGGGTTCCCCAAGACCCAGTACTTC. The chain is built from TRBV7-2 and TRBJ2-5; TRBD2 agrees at 8 bases. CDR3 size: 16 residues. V gave up 2 bases and J gave up 6 bases; unmatched junction bases: 11. CDR1 SGHTA and CDR2 FQGNSA come from the germline V gene.

V usage is TRBV7-8 and J usage is TRBJ2-1, with 14 nucleotides matching TRBD2. The CDR3 is 14 residues long. The J segment lost 7 bases and the V segment lost 10 bases, leaving 6 bases of the junction unmatched. Per germline, CDR1 SGHVS and CDR2 FQNEAQ. CDR3 region: CATGLAGAGNEQFF. In DNA, the CDR3 is TGTGCCACGGGACTAGCGGGGGCGGGGAATGAGCAGTTCTTC.

The CDR3 protein is CSASIVGEGTEQFF. The DNA of the CDR3 is TGCAGTGCTAGTATAGTAGGGGAGGGTACTGAGCAGTTCTTC. This chain joins TRBV20-1 and TRBJ2-1; 7 bases fit TRBD2. After removal of 3 bases from V and 9 bases from J, the junction contained 11 bases not matched to a gene. CDR1 and CDR2 from the germline V gene are DFQATT and SNEGSKA (reference sequence). This CDR3 comprises 14 residues.

This clone has a single count. The chain links TRBV10-2 to TRBJ1-2; D is ambiguous. The V gene's germline CDR1 is WSHSY and CDR2 SAAADI. The ends were cut back, 2 bases at V and 4 bases at J, with 11 bases in the middle. The CDR3 loop spans 14 amino acids. The CDR3: CASSEIGRFYGYTF. DNA for the CDR3: TGCGCCAGCAGTGAGATCGGGAGGTTCTATGGCTACACCTTC.

The chain recombines TRBV12-5 with TRBJ2-7; D not resolved. V was clipped by 1 base and J by 2 bases, with 3 bases between them. Germline V gives CDR1 LGHNT, CDR2 FRNRAP. The CDR3 spans 12 residues. This chain's CDR3 is CASGLGPYEQYF. The CDR3 nucleotides are TGTGCTAGTGGTTTGGGGCCCTACGAGCAGTACTTC.

The V and J genes are TRBV5-8 and TRBJ1-2, with D tentatively TRBD1 (5 bases). CDR1 SGHTS and CDR2 YDEGEE come from the germline V gene. The ends were cut back, 0 bases at V and 3 bases at J, with 9 bases in the middle. The CDR3 sequence is 14 residues long. In DNA, the CDR3 is TGTGCCAGCAGCTTGGGACAGAATTACTATGGCTACACCTTC. It codes for CASSLGQNYYGYTF.

The chain has TRBV21-1 and TRBJ2-7; the D call in the table, TRBD1, was not verified against the DNA. TRBV21-1 is a listed pseudogene. The CDR3 extends over 14 amino acids. CDR3 sequence (DNA): TGTGCCAGCAGCACGACAGGGAGGTCGAGGGAGCAGTACTTC. Amino acids: CASSTTGRSREQYF.

CDR3 DNA: TGTGCCAGCAGCTCGCAGGGGGTCGAGCAGTACTTC. It yields the protein CASSSQGVEQYF. The J gene is TRBJ2-7, the V gene TRBV12-3 or TRBV12-4, with 7 positions matching TRBD1. The CDR3 length is 12 residues. With 6 bases clipped from V and 6 bases from J, the junction kept 5 bases outside the gene matches.

The genes are TRBV5-4 and TRBJ2-3, with a tentative D call TRBD2 (6 bases). Germline CDR1 and CDR2: SGHNT and YYREEE (reference sequence). This CDR3 comprises 12 residues. V lost 2 bases, J lost 6 bases, and 7 bases lay in between. The CDR3: CASSFGGDTQYF. The CDR3 nucleotides are TGTGCCAGCAGCTTTGGGGGGGATACGCAGTATTTT.

The rearrangement uses TRBV19 and TRBJ2-2; D is undetermined. With 3 bases removed from V and 6 bases from J, the gap between germline ends came to 5 bases. The germline gives CDR1 LNHDA, CDR2 SQIVND (reference sequence). The CDR3 sequence is 12 residues long. Here the CDR3 DNA reads TGTGCCAGTAGTATTTATTCCGGGGAGCTGTTTTTT. This sequence encodes CASSIYSGELFF.

The V gene is TRBV12-3 or TRBV12-4, the J gene TRBJ2-3, with TRBD1 as a possible D gene (5 bases). The V and J ends lost 1 base and 6 bases respectively, with 8 bases between them. This CDR3 has 13 residues. DNA of the CDR3: TGTGCCAGCAGTTTAGAGACAGCCGATACGCAGTATTTT. Translating gives CASSLETADTQYF.

The chain uses TRBV13 and TRBJ2-7, with D possibly being TRBD2 (6 bases). CDR1 PRHDT and CDR2 FYEKMQ come from the germline V gene (reference sequence). Deletions cut 0 bases from V and 7 bases from J, with 10 bases between. This CDR3 region has 13 residues. The CDR3 region has the DNA TGTGCCAGCAGCTTAGGTTCCGCGGGGGAGCAGTACTTC. It yields the protein CASSLGSAGEQYF.

The chain carries TRBV24-1 and TRBJ2-3; 7 bases map to TRBD1. Looked up from germline, CDR1 is KGHDR and CDR2 is SFDVKD. Trimming removed 0 bases from V and 1 base from J; junction bases left unmatched: 0. This CDR3 has 15 amino acids. In DNA form, the CDR3 reads TGTGCCACCAGTGATTTGACAGGGGGCACAGATACGCAGTATTTT. Translating it yields CATSDLTGGTDTQYF.

The V and J genes are TRBV7-8 and TRBJ2-1, with 12 bases aligning to TRBD2. Trimming took 4 bases from V and 3 from J; bases not matched to a gene: 16. CDR3 length equals 20 residues. From germline, CDR1 is SGHVS and CDR2 FQNEAQ. This chain's CDR3 is CASSSTGLAGGQGGYNEQFF. CDR3 coding DNA: TGTGCCAGCAGCTCAACCGGGCTAGCGGGGGGGCAGGGTGGCTACAATGAGCAGTTCTTC.

The chain joins TRBV18 to TRBJ1-4; TRBD1 aligns across 7 bases. Germline V gene data show CDR1 as KGHSH and CDR2 as LQKENI. V shed 5 bases, J shed 10 bases, and the junction held 10 bases outside the gene matches. The CDR3 runs 14 residues. The CDR3 spells CASSTTGAVRKLFF. CDR3 coding DNA: TGTGCCAGCTCAACTACAGGGGCTGTGAGAAAACTGTTTTTT.

This clone was observed once. The rearrangement links TRBV6-4 to TRBJ2-5; 9 bases are a match to TRBD2. This CDR3 contains 15 residues. Unmatched junction bases numbered 7, after V lost 3 bases and J lost 5 bases. Germline-derived CDR1 and CDR2 are MRHNA and SNTAGT. The CDR3, as DNA: TGTGCCAGCAGTGAGGGTAGCGGGGGTACCGAGACCCAGTACTTC. This translates into CASSEGSGGTETQYF.

The chain couples TRBV7-8 to TRBJ2-7; no definite D call. Trimming stripped 6 bases from V and 5 bases from J, with 14 bases between. The CDR3 has 13 residues. Germline values: CDR1 SGHVS, CDR2 FQNEAQ. CDR3 protein: CASSLVISDEQYF. The CDR3 DNA reads TGTGCCAGCAGTCTAGTGATCTCGGACGAGCAGTACTTC.

This clone showed up just once. The V gene is TRBV11-3, the J gene TRBJ2-1; 11 bases are shared with TRBD2. V gave up 3 bases and J gave up 12 bases; unmatched junction bases: 10. The CDR3 is made up of 15 amino acids. Per the germline V gene, CDR1 is SGHNT and CDR2 is YENEEA. CDR3 bases: TGTGCCAGCAGCTTCGGCCCTCCTAGCGGGGGGCTGCAGTTCTTC. Its translation: CASSFGPPSGGLQFF.

This clone has only one observation. V usage is TRBV9 and J usage is TRBJ1-2, with TRBD1 as a possible D gene (5 bases). Trimming left V 0 bases short and J 4 bases short, with 13 bases between. Germline CDR1 and CDR2: SGDLS and YYNGEE. The CDR3 totals 15 residues. The chain's CDR3 is CASSVEGRVPYGYTF. In DNA form, the CDR3 reads TGTGCCAGCAGCGTAGAAGGCAGGGTACCCTATGGCTACACCTTC.

The J gene is TRBJ1-1, the V gene TRBV19; a possible D gene is TRBD1 (5 bases). The CDR3 has 13 residues. Germline V gene sequence: CDR1 LNHDA, CDR2 SQIVND (reference sequence). The V and J ends lost 1 base and 7 bases respectively, with 10 bases between them. The CDR3: CASSIGQSYEAFF. In DNA form, the CDR3 reads TGTGCCAGTAGTATAGGACAGTCATATGAAGCTTTCTTT.

J is TRBJ1-2 and V is TRBV20-1; D gene uncertain. Germline V gene data show CDR1 as DFQATT and CDR2 as SNEGSKA (reference sequence). The ends were cut back, 2 bases at V and 4 bases at J, with 5 bases in the middle. CDR3 length: 11 residues. The CDR3 spells CSARQFYGYTF. CDR3 nucleotide sequence: TGCAGTGCTAGACAGTTCTATGGCTACACCTTC.

This clone was seen more than once but under ten times. The same CDR3 also results from other DNA sequences found in this sample. The V call is TRBV19, the J call TRBJ1-3; 9 nucleotides agree with TRBD1. The V segment lost 5 bases and the J segment 0 bases; nucleotides outside the gene matches: 5. The CDR3 length is 16 residues. The germline V gene has CDR1 LNHDA and CDR2 SQIVND (reference sequence). The CDR3 coding sequence is TGTGCCAGTAGTCCCGGACAGGGGAACTCTGGAAACACCATATATTTT. Translation gives CASSPGQGNSGNTIYF.

The chain recombines TRBV11-2 with TRBJ1-2; tentative D call: TRBD1 (5 bases). The CDR3 totals 12 residues. V was pared by 5 bases and J by 5 bases, with 9 bases between. CDR1 SGHAT and CDR2 FQNNGV come from the germline V gene. The CDR3 here is CASSGQGYGYTF. The CDR3 DNA follows: TGTGCCAGCAGCGGTCAGGGATATGGCTACACCTTC.

This clone appeared once. The chain couples TRBV5-1 to TRBJ1-5, with D maybe TRBD1 (5 bases). The length of the CDR3 is 15 residues. Trimming took 0 bases from V and 3 from J, leaving 10 bases between them. The germline gives CDR1 SGHRS, CDR2 YFSETQ. The CDR3 DNA sequence: TGCGCCAGCAGCTTGGAAGGGGTGCTCAATCAGCCCCAGCATTTT. Encoded protein: CASSLEGVLNQPQHF.

The chain's CDR3 is CASSLGGANEQYF. CDR3 in DNA: TGTGCCAGCAGCTTAGGGGGCGCAAACGAGCAGTACTTC. The gene calls are TRBV7-2 and TRBJ2-7, with D possibly being TRBD1 (5 bases). This CDR3 has 13 amino acids. Trimming pared 1 base from V and 5 bases from J, leaving 9 bases between. Germline-derived CDR1 and CDR2 are SGHTA and FQGNSA.

V usage is TRBV9 and J usage is TRBJ1-2, with 8 positions matching TRBD1. With V trimmed by 4 bases and J by 3 bases, 8 bases remained unmatched. The CDR3 totals 15 residues. Germline V gives CDR1 SGDLS, CDR2 YYNGEE. The CDR3 is CASSPRTGRDYGYTF. The CDR3 DNA is TGTGCCAGCAGCCCTCGGACAGGGCGCGACTATGGCTACACCTTC.

V gene TRBV10-2 combines with J gene TRBJ2-1, with 10 positions matching TRBD2. Trimming cost V 4 bases and J 3 bases; bases outside gene matches: 6. CDR1 is WSHSY and CDR2 is SAAADI in the germline V gene. The CDR3 is 16 residues long. The CDR3 protein is CASSGASGGLYNEQFF. In DNA, the CDR3 is TGCGCCAGCAGTGGGGCTAGCGGGGGACTCTACAATGAGCAGTTCTTC.

The V gene is TRBV7-9, the J gene TRBJ2-1; D ambiguous. Trimming pared 1 base from V and 6 bases from J, leaving 7 bases between. This CDR3 comprises 13 residues. Germline CDR1 SEHNR, CDR2 FQNEAQ (reference sequence). The CDR3 DNA reads TGTGCCAGCAGCTTAGGTGTATCCAATGAGCAGTTCTTC. This translates into CASSLGVSNEQFF.